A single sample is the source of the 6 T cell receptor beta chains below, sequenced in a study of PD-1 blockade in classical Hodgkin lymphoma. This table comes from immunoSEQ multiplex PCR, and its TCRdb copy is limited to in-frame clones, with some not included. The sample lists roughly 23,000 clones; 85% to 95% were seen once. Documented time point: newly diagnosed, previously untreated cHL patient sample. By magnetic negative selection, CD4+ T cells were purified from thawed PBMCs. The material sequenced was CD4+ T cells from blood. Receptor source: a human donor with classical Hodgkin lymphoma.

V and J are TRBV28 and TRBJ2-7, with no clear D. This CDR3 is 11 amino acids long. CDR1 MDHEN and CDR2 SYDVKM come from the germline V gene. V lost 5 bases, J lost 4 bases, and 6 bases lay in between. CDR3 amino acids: CASSRLYEQYF. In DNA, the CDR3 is TGTGCCAGCAGTCGCCTATACGAGCAGTACTTC. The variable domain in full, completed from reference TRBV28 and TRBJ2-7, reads DVKVTQSSRYLVKRTGEKVFLECVQDMDHENMFWYRQDPGLGLRLIYFSYDVKMKEKGDIPEGYSVSREKKERFSLILESASTNQTSMYLCASSRLYEQYFGPGTRLTVT.

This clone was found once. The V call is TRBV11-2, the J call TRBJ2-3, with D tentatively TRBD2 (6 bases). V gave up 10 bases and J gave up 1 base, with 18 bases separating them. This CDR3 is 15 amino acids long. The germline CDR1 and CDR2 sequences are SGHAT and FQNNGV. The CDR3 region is CATGARERGTDTQYF. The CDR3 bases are TGTGCCACCGGAGCCCGGGAGCGGGGCACAGATACGCAGTATTTT.

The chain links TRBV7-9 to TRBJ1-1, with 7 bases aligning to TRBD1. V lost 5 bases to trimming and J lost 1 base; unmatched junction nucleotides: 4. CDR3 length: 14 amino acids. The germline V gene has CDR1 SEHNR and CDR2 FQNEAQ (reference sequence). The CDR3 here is CASSPRGKNTEAFF. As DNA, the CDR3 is TGTGCCAGCAGCCCCAGGGGGAAGAACACTGAAGCTTTCTTT.

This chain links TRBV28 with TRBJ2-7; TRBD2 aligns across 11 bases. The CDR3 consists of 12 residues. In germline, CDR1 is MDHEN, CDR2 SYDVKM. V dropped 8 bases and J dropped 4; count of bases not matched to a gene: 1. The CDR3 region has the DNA TGTGCCAGCGGGACTAGCGGTTACGAGCAGTACTTC. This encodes CASGTSGYEQYF.

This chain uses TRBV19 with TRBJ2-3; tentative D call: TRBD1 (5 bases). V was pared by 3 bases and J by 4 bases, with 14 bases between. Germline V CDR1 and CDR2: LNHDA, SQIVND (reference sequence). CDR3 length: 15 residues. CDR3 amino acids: CASSIGGQGADTQYF. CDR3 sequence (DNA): TGTGCCAGTAGTATCGGTGGGCAGGGCGCAGATACGCAGTATTTT.

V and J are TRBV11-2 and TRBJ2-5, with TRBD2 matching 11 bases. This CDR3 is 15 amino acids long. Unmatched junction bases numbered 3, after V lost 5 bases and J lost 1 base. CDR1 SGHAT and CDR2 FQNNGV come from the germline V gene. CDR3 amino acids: CASSAGTSGQETQYF. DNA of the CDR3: TGTGCCAGCAGCGCGGGGACTAGCGGCCAAGAGACCCAGTACTTC.